A selection of T cell receptor beta chains follows, all from one sample in a study of T cell changes during pregnancy in multiple sclerosis. The protocol was immunoSEQ multiplex PCR, while the TCRdb copy is restricted to in-frame clones and leaves out a portion. The sample has around 42,000 clones, about 91% seen once; the top ten hold approximately 0.71%. This specimen consisted of CD4+ T cells from peripheral blood mononuclear cells, obtained before pregnancy. These receptors originate from a female donor with multiple sclerosis, enrolled in a pregnancy study. The CDR3 runs from the conserved cysteine through the conserved F or W. A D gene is named only where the DNA matches it firmly. Expanded clones are given a class, and other clones once, few, many or no size at all.

CDR3aa	CDR3nt	abundance	d_gene	v_gene	j_gene
CASSLRDRISDTQYF	TGTGCCAGCAGTTTACGGGACAGGATCTCTGATACGCAGTATTTT	once	TRBD1	TRBV27	TRBJ2-3
CASRPLRGTEDNEQFF	TGTGCCAGCAGACCCCTCAGGGGGACAGAGGACAATGAGCAGTTCTTC	once	TRBD1	TRBV7-6	TRBJ2-1
CASSLEGTANSPLHF	TGTGCCAGCAGTCTAGAGGGGACAGCTAATTCACCCCTCCACTTT	NA	TRBD1	TRBV7-8	TRBJ1-6
CASSDNPSSGDTDTQYF	TGTGCCAGCAGCGACAACCCCTCCAGCGGGGACACAGATACGCAGTATTTT	NA	TRBD2	TRBV9	TRBJ2-3
CASSPRTVSYEQYF	TGTGCCAGCAGTCCCCGGACTGTTTCCTACGAGCAGTACTTC	NA	NA	TRBV6-1	TRBJ2-7
CASSRGRNNEQFF	TGTGCCAGCAGCAGGGGTCGGAACAATGAGCAGTTCTTC	NA	NA	TRBV9	TRBJ2-1
CSGRDRLNTEAFF	TGCAGCGGCCGGGACAGGTTAAACACTGAAGCTTTCTTT	NA	TRBD1	TRBV29-1	TRBJ1-1
CASSLRGGGETQYF	TGTGCCAGCAGCTTGCGGGGGGGAGGGGAGACCCAGTACTTC	NA	TRBD2	TRBV5-6	TRBJ2-5
CASSETAVPGKLFF	TGTGCCAGCAGTGAAACGGCGGTCCCAGGGAAACTGTTTTTT	NA	NA	TRBV6-1	TRBJ1-4
CASSLYGAGGSPSGNTIYF	TGTGCCAGCAGCTTATATGGAGCCGGGGGTTCCCCCTCTGGAAACACCATATATTTT	NA	NA	TRBV7-2	TRBJ1-3
CASSVQGGTSRTDTQYF	TGTGCCAGCAGCGTACAGGGAGGGACGTCCCGCACAGATACGCAGTATTTT	NA	TRBD2	TRBV9	TRBJ2-3
CASRLARTGTRRTDTQYF	TGTGCCAGCCGCCTAGCGAGAACCGGGACTAGGCGCACAGATACGCAGTATTTT	NA	TRBD2	TRBV7-2	TRBJ2-3
CASSSGLPNEQYF	TGTGCCAGCAGCTCCGGACTTCCCAACGAGCAGTACTTC	NA	NA	TRBV7-2	TRBJ2-7
CASSAPTAKGDNEQFF	TGTGCCAGCAGCGCCCCGACAGCCAAAGGGGACAATGAGCAGTTCTTC	NA	NA	TRBV9	TRBJ2-1
CASSLHRGGYGYTF	TGTGCCAGCAGCTTACACAGGGGAGGCTATGGCTACACCTTC	once	TRBD1	TRBV7-8	TRBJ1-2
CASSLDWGRVTTEAFF	TGTGCCAGCAGCTTAGACTGGGGCAGAGTAACCACTGAAGCTTTCTTT	NA	NA	TRBV7-9	TRBJ1-1
CASSALAGGLTDTQYF	TGTGCCAGCAGCGCGCTAGCGGGGGGACTCACAGATACGCAGTATTTT	NA	TRBD2	TRBV7-6	TRBJ2-3
CASSPTRTGGIRQYF	TGTGCCAGCAGCCCCACGAGGACAGGGGGCATTCGGCAGTACTTC	NA	TRBD1	TRBV6-5	TRBJ2-5
CASSLRGGRPYNEKLFF	TGTGCCAGCAGCTTGAGGGGCGGGAGACCCTATAATGAAAAACTGTTTTTT	NA	NA	TRBV7-2	TRBJ1-4
CASSQGQGSTGELFF	TGCGCCAGCAGCCAAGGGCAGGGGAGCACCGGGGAGCTGTTTTTT	NA	NA	TRBV4-3	TRBJ2-2
CASRLGAANQPQHF	TGTGCCAGCAGGTTAGGGGCAGCCAATCAGCCCCAGCATTTT	NA	NA	TRBV6-5	TRBJ1-5
CAWGDRSTEAFF	TGTGCCTGGGGTGACAGGTCCACTGAAGCTTTCTTT	NA	NA	TRBV30	TRBJ1-1
CASSATGIRNTIYF	TGTGCCAGCAGTGCCACAGGGATTAGAAACACCATATATTTT	NA	NA	TRBV6-6	TRBJ1-3
CASSVGPTGLNEQFF	TGTGCCAGCAGCGTGGGTCCGACAGGGCTTAATGAGCAGTTCTTC	few	TRBD1	TRBV11-2	TRBJ2-1
CASSRGQGYNSPLHF	TGTGCCAGCAGCCGGGGACAGGGATATAATTCACCCCTCCACTTT	NA	TRBD1	TRBV6-6	TRBJ1-6
CASSPDSVNQPQHF	TGTGCCAGCAGCCCCGACAGCGTCAATCAGCCCCAGCATTTT	NA	NA	TRBV7-9	TRBJ1-5
CASGGTGRNQPQHF	TGTGCCAGCGGGGGGACAGGGCGCAATCAGCCCCAGCATTTT	once	TRBD1	TRBV25-1	TRBJ1-5
CASSLVANTEAFF	TGTGCCAGCAGCTTAGTGGCGAACACTGAAGCTTTCTTT	NA	NA	TRBV7-2	TRBJ1-1
CASSIGQGALMAAPLHF	TGTGCCAGTAGTATAGGGCAGGGGGCTCTAATGGCGGCACCCCTCCACTTT	NA	TRBD1	TRBV19	TRBJ1-6
CASSIDLTGTFYGYTF	TGTGCCAGTAGTATAGATCTGACAGGGACTTTCTATGGCTACACCTTC	NA	TRBD1	TRBV19	TRBJ1-2
CASSYSGSEAFF	TGTGCCAGCAGTTACTCGGGGAGTGAAGCTTTCTTT	NA	NA	TRBV6-5	TRBJ1-1